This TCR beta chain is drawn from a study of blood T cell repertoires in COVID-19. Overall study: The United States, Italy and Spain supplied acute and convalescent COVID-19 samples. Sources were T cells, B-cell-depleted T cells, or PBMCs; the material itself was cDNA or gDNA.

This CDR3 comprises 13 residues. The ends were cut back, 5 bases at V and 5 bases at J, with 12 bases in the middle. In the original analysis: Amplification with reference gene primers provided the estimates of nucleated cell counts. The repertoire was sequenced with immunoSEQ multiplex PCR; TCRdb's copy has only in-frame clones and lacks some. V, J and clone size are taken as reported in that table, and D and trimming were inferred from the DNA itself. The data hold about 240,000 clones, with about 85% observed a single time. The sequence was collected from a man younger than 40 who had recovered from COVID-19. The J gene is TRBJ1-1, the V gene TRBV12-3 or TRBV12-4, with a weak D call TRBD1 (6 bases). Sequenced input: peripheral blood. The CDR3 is CASSRTEWTEAFF. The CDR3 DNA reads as TGTGCCAGCAGTCGGACAGAGTGGACTGAAGCTTTCTTT.